These 2 T cell receptor beta chains originate from one sample sequenced in a study of regulatory T cells in long-lasting Graves disease. Time point given: newly diagnosed GD, antithyroid drugs for less than 3 months. Scientists built the TCR library using RNA that was extracted from PBMCs. Libraries of TCR beta came from iRepertoire HTBI primers plus Arm-PCR of CDR3 regions. TCRdb ran MiXCR on the multiplex PCR reads and lists one entry per CDR3 protein. In the table there are 420,000 or so distinct CDR3 sequences, about 17% of which are singletons. A further study also used this sample, focusing on T cells in Graves' hyperthyroidism and ophthalmopathy.

Sequenced here: peripheral blood mononuclear cells (PBMCs), sampled at new diagnosis, from a patient treated with antithyroid drugs. The receptors here all came from a woman between 18 and 29 years old with Graves disease.

V is TRBV14 and J is TRBJ2-7; the D is unclear. The CDR3 length is 14 residues. V gave up 0 bases and J gave up 7 bases, with 13 bases separating them. CDR1 and CDR2 (germline): SGHDN, FVKESK. The CDR3 region has the DNA TGTGCCAGCAGCCAAGATCGCTTGGTGAGGGAGCAGTACTTC. The encoded protein is CASSQDRLVREQYF.

This clonotype was recorded many times. This chain links TRBV20-1 with TRBJ2-3, with D unclear. V lost 1 base and J 4 bases, leaving 6 bases between the germline ends. CDR1 and CDR2 from the germline V gene are DFQATT and SNEGSKA (reference sequence). The CDR3 consists of 12 residues. The CDR3 region is CSARGQADTQYF. As DNA, the CDR3 is TGCAGTGCTAGAGGGCAAGCAGATACGCAGTATTTT.